Following are 30 T cell receptor beta chains from one sample sequenced in a study of technical replicates of blood from a handful of donors. Sequencing used immunoSEQ multiplex PCR; TCRdb keeps in-frame clones, though not all of them. The sample lists 80,000 to 90,000 clones, roughly 94% occurring once. What was sequenced was T cells isolated from PBMCs. These receptor sequences come from a human donor in good health.

The CDR3 loop reads CASSLRDNVFF. CDR3 DNA sequence: TGTGCCAGCAGCCTCCGGGACAACGTGTTCTTC. The chain uses TRBV7-9 and TRBJ2-1; D may be TRBD1 (6 bases). The CDR3 is made up of 11 amino acids. V was shortened by 5 bases and J by 15 bases, with 14 bases between the two germline ends. Germline V lookup: CDR1 SEHNR, CDR2 FQNEAQ (reference sequence).

The V and J genes are TRBV14 and TRBJ2-7; 12 nucleotides agree with TRBD2. CDR1 is SGHDN and CDR2 is FVKESK in the germline V gene. With V trimmed by 6 bases and J by 5 bases, 11 bases remained unmatched. The CDR3 is 16 residues long. CDR3 residues: CASRQTGLAGIHEQYF. The CDR3 region has the DNA TGTGCCAGCAGACAAACCGGACTAGCGGGAATCCACGAGCAGTACTTC.

The chain employs TRBV7-9 and TRBJ2-1; D is unclear. This CDR3 is 11 amino acids long. Looked up from germline, CDR1 is SEHNR and CDR2 is FQNEAQ (reference sequence). Trimming removed 8 bases at V and 8 bases at J, with 10 bases between. DNA of the CDR3: TGTGCCAGCCTAGTTTCTCATGAGCAGTTCTTC. Its translation: CASLVSHEQFF.

V usage is TRBV10-3 and J usage is TRBJ1-2; 9 positions match TRBD1. This CDR3 is 15 amino acids long. The germline V gene has CDR1 ENHRY and CDR2 SYGVKD. The V segment lost 6 bases and the J segment 6 bases; nucleotides outside the gene matches: 11. The CDR3 spells CAISARDRELNGYTF. For the CDR3, the DNA is TGTGCCATCAGCGCACGGGACAGGGAGTTGAATGGCTACACCTTC.

The CDR3 bases are TGTGCCAGCAGCCCAGGGCGGGGAAGCGAGACCCAGTACTTC. Translated, it gives CASSPGRGSETQYF. The rearrangement joins TRBV11-3 to TRBJ2-5; TRBD2 is a possible D gene (6 bases). CDR1 and CDR2 from the germline V gene are SGHNT and YENEEA. The CDR3 has 14 amino acids. Between the trimmed V and J ends, which lost 5 bases and 5 bases, there was a span of 15 bases.

The V call is TRBV6-1, the J call TRBJ2-5; 7 bases agree with TRBD1. J lost 5 bases, V lost 3 bases, and 12 bases had no gene match. CDR3 length: 16 amino acids. Germline V CDR1 and CDR2: MNHNS, SASEGT. CDR3 in amino acids: CASSDPLRTGSETQYF. DNA of the CDR3: TGTGCCAGCAGTGACCCCCTACGGACAGGTTCGGAGACCCAGTACTTC.

The chain couples TRBV28 to TRBJ2-7; 9 nucleotides agree with TRBD2. The V and J ends lost 5 bases and 5 bases, in that order; junction bases with no gene match: 31. Germline loops: CDR1 MDHEN, CDR2 SYDVKM. The CDR3 loop spans 22 amino acids. CDR3 coding DNA: TGTGCCAGCAGTCCGCGGGACATCCAAGGGGCTAGCGGGATAGGTTTTTTCGACGAGCAGTACTTC. Protein sequence: CASSPRDIQGASGIGFFDEQYF.

This clone has a single count. The chain combines TRBV13 with TRBJ2-7, with D perhaps TRBD2 (6 bases). CDR3 length: 15 amino acids. Germline V gene sequence: CDR1 PRHDT, CDR2 FYEKMQ (reference sequence). V was trimmed by 5 bases and J by 0 bases, leaving 14 bases between them. This CDR3 reads CASSRDSQGSYEQYF. DNA for the CDR3: TGTGCCAGCAGCCGGGACTCTCAAGGCTCCTACGAGCAGTACTTC.

The rearrangement links TRBV10-3 to TRBJ2-3; D may be TRBD2 (6 bases). The germline gives CDR1 ENHRY, CDR2 SYGVKD. Trimming removed 6 bases at V and 3 bases at J, with 16 bases between. This CDR3 is built from 15 residues. CDR3 sequence reads: CAIRKELSGTDTQYF. The CDR3 coding sequence is TGTGCCATCAGGAAAGAACTTAGCGGTACAGATACGCAGTATTTT.

This clone was picked up one time. Sequence at one end of the junction differs from germline and may be a read error. J is TRBJ1-1 and V is TRBV5-8; possibly TRBD1 for D (5 bases). The CDR3 consists of 16 residues. Per germline, CDR1 SGHTS and CDR2 YDEGEE. The CDR3 loop reads CASSLRLLGQNAEAFF. CDR3 bases: TGTGCCAGCAGCTTGAGGCTGTTGGGGCAGAACGCTGAAGCTTTCTTT. The full variable domain, in which reference TRBV5-8 and TRBJ1-1 provide the parts outside the CDR3, is EAGVTQSPTHLIKTRGQQATLRCSPISGHTSVYWYQQALGLGLQFLLWYDEGEERNRGNFPPRFSGRQFPNYSSELNVNALELEDSALYLCASSLRLLGQNAEAFFGQGTRLTVV.

This chain connects TRBV28 to TRBJ1-1; possible D gene TRBD1, 6 bases. This CDR3 has 18 residues. The germline V gene has CDR1 MDHEN and CDR2 SYDVKM. V was clipped by 2 bases and J by 0 bases, with 19 bases between them. In DNA, the CDR3 is TGTGCCAGCAGTTTAATGCCTCAGGGGAGTTGGATGAACACTGAAGCTTTCTTT. It translates to CASSLMPQGSWMNTEAFF.

The chain is built from TRBV6-4 and TRBJ1-1; 7 bases are shared with TRBD1. This CDR3 contains 14 residues. Trimming took 6 bases from V and 0 from J; bases not matched to a gene: 4. Germline V gene sequence: CDR1 MRHNA, CDR2 SNTAGT. CDR3 nucleotide sequence: TGTGCCAGCAGGGCCGGGACAGTGAACACTGAAGCTTTCTTT. Translated: CASRAGTVNTEAFF.

V gene TRBV10-1 combines with J gene TRBJ2-7; D not resolved. Per germline, CDR1 WNHNN and CDR2 SYGVQD (reference sequence). This CDR3 region has 16 residues. Trimming left V 7 bases short and J 0 bases short, with 19 bases between. Written as DNA, the CDR3 is TGCGCCAGCATCCCAGAAAGAAACAACAACTCCTACGAGCAGTACTTC. It yields the protein CASIPERNNNSYEQYF.

The chain recombines TRBV6-5 with TRBJ2-7, with 11 bases matching TRBD2. Per germline, CDR1 MNHEY and CDR2 SVGAGI. The V segment lost 6 bases and the J segment 1 base; nucleotides outside the gene matches: 5. The CDR3 extends over 15 amino acids. The CDR3 coding sequence is TGTGCCAGCAGCCAGCTAGCGGGGGGTTCCTACGAGCAGTACTTC. The encoded protein is CASSQLAGGSYEQYF.

The V call is TRBV6-5, the J call TRBJ2-7; TRBD2 aligns across 10 bases. V lost 6 bases, J lost 1 base, and 6 bases stayed unmatched. The CDR3 spans 15 residues. The germline CDR1 and CDR2 sequences are MNHEY and SVGAGI. The CDR3 DNA follows: TGTGCCAGCAGACCTATAGCGGGGGGATCCTACGAGCAGTACTTC. Its protein product is CASRPIAGGSYEQYF.

The chain has TRBV5-1 and TRBJ2-3; TRBD2 matches 7 bases. Germline V gives CDR1 SGHRS, CDR2 YFSETQ. CDR3 length: 13 amino acids. V trimming: 4 bases; J trimming: 4 bases; junction bases outside the gene matches: 3. CDR3 amino acids: CASSRGGSDTQYF. DNA of the CDR3: TGCGCCAGCAGCCGCGGGGGATCAGATACGCAGTATTTT.

This chain uses TRBV7-9 with TRBJ2-1, with 14 bases matching TRBD2. V lost 4 bases and J lost 8; bases outside the gene matches: 7. This CDR3 contains 16 residues. Germline V gene lookup returns CDR1 SEHNR and CDR2 FQNEAQ (reference sequence). CDR3 protein: CASSSSGTSGRHEQFF. The CDR3 nucleotides read TGTGCCAGCAGCTCTTCCGGGACTAGCGGGAGACATGAGCAGTTCTTC.

The chain recombines TRBV6-5 with TRBJ2-2, with D possibly matching TRBD2 (6 bases). The CDR3 is made up of 15 amino acids. Germline V gives CDR1 MNHEY, CDR2 SVGAGI. V lost 6 bases, J lost 5 bases, and 16 bases lay in between. Written as DNA, the CDR3 is TGTGCCAGCAGCATACGGGGGACGGGAACCGGGGAGCTGTTTTTT. Amino acid sequence: CASSIRGTGTGELFF.

The chain joins TRBV29-1 to TRBJ1-2; 7 nucleotides line up with TRBD1. The V gene end was trimmed by 6 bases and the J gene end by 4 bases; junction bases not matched to a gene: 17. Germline V gene data show CDR1 as SQVTM and CDR2 as ANQGSEA. The CDR3 runs to 16 residues. The CDR3 region is CSVRRLNRGEAYGYTF. CDR3 nucleotides: TGCAGCGTGCGGCGACTGAACAGGGGCGAAGCCTATGGCTACACCTTC.

The chain couples TRBV2 to TRBJ2-4; 13 bases align to TRBD2. Germline-derived CDR1 and CDR2 are SNHLY and FYNNEI. This CDR3 comprises 14 residues. The trim removed 7 bases at V and 7 bases at J, leaving 4 bases unmatched. In DNA form, the CDR3 reads TGTGCCAGCACCCCGGGACTAGCGGGGAACATTCAGTACTTC. It yields the protein CASTPGLAGNIQYF. Complete variable domain (other parts from reference TRBV2 and TRBJ2-4): EPEVTQTPSHQVTQMGQEVILRCVPISNHLYFYWYRQILGQKVEFLVSFYNNEISEKSEIFDDQFSVERPDGSNFTLKIRSTKLEDSAMYFCASTPGLAGNIQYFGAGTRLSVL.

The CDR3 spells CASSGSGRVTDTQYF. CDR3 nucleotides: TGTGCCAGCAGCGGTAGCGGGAGAGTGACAGATACGCAGTATTTT. J is TRBJ2-3 and V is TRBV9; the match to TRBD2 covers 9 bases. This CDR3 comprises 15 residues. Germline values: CDR1 SGDLS, CDR2 YYNGEE. V shed 3 bases, J shed 3 bases, and the junction held 5 bases outside the gene matches.

The DNA for the CDR3 is TGCGCCAGCAGCTTGGTGGGCAGGGAAGATGAGCAGTTCTTC. Its translation is CASSLVGREDEQFF. This chain links TRBV5-1 with TRBJ2-1; a possible D gene is TRBD1 (5 bases). Trimming took 0 bases from V and 8 from J, leaving 12 bases between them. Per germline, CDR1 SGHRS and CDR2 YFSETQ. There are 14 residues in the CDR3.

This clone was detected a few times. This chain joins TRBV5-4 and TRBJ2-3; D uncertain. V shed 4 bases and J shed 0 bases, with 9 bases lying between them. CDR3 length equals 14 residues. Germline loops: CDR1 SGHNT, CDR2 YYREEE (reference sequence). CDR3 in amino acids: CASSVDRSTDTQYF. CDR3 in DNA: TGTGCCAGCAGCGTGGACCGGAGCACAGATACGCAGTATTTT.

The chain uses TRBV11-2 and TRBJ2-1, with D perhaps TRBD2 (6 bases). V dropped 6 bases and J dropped 5 bases, with 17 bases sitting between them. In germline, CDR1 is SGHAT, CDR2 FQNNGV. There are 15 residues in the CDR3. The CDR3 DNA follows: TGTGCCAGCAGAAAACCCGGGACTGGTCACAATGAGCAGTTCTTC. Its translation is CASRKPGTGHNEQFF.

J is TRBJ2-7 and V is TRBV6-6; TRBD2 aligns across 14 bases. V shed 5 bases, J shed 2 bases, and the junction held 2 bases outside the gene matches. The CDR3 length is 15 residues. In germline, CDR1 is MNHNY, CDR2 SVGAGI (reference sequence). The CDR3 protein is CASSPTSGGAYEQYF. The CDR3 region has the DNA TGTGCCAGCAGTCCGACTAGCGGGGGGGCCTACGAGCAGTACTTC.

The chain is built from TRBV6-4 and TRBJ2-5; D is possibly TRBD2 (6 bases). V lost 11 bases and J 5 bases, leaving 9 bases between the germline ends. Per the germline V gene, CDR1 is MRHNA and CDR2 is SNTAGT. The CDR3 consists of 10 residues. CDR3 sequence: CAGGMETQYF. For the CDR3, the DNA is TGTGCCGGGGGGATGGAGACCCAGTACTTC.

The rearrangement links TRBV5-1 to TRBJ2-2; 8 bases are shared with TRBD1. V lost 5 bases and J lost 4; bases outside the gene matches: 7. Germline CDR1 SGHRS, CDR2 YFSETQ. The CDR3 length is 15 residues. For the CDR3, the DNA is TGCGCCAGCAGTCTGGGGACAGGACCCACCGGGGAGCTGTTTTTT. It specifies CASSLGTGPTGELFF.

The chain is built from TRBV7-9 and TRBJ1-1, with D unresolved. CDR3 length: 14 amino acids. Trimming took off 1 base at V and 6 bases at J, with 12 bases between the two ends. Per germline, CDR1 SEHNR and CDR2 FQNEAQ (reference sequence). In DNA, the CDR3 is TGTGCCAGCAGCTTAGAACTTTTTTCTGCTGAAGCTTTCTTT. Translated, it gives CASSLELFSAEAFF.

This clone appeared once. The chain is built from TRBV30 and TRBJ2-2; the match to TRBD1 covers 7 bases. J gave up 7 bases and V 0 bases, and 5 bases lay outside the gene matches. There are 14 residues in the CDR3. Germline V gene data show CDR1 as GTSNPN and CDR2 as SVGIG (reference sequence). The CDR3 DNA follows: TGTGCCTGGAGTGTAGACAGGGTTCGCGGGGAGCTGTTTTTT. Its protein product is CAWSVDRVRGELFF.

V and J are TRBV13 and TRBJ1-5; possibly TRBD1 for D (5 bases). CDR3 length equals 19 residues. Trimming took 2 bases from V and 3 from J, leaving 23 bases between them. The germline V gene encodes CDR1 PRHDT and CDR2 FYEKMQ (reference sequence). For the CDR3, the DNA is TGTGCCAGCAGCTTAAGGGCCGCCGCCGCAGGGATGGACAATCAGCCCCAGCATTTT. Translating it yields CASSLRAAAAGMDNQPQHF.